The 7 T cell receptor beta chains below come from one sample, sequenced in a study of response to subunit inactivated influenza vaccine. TCRdb reprocessed the RT-PCR reads with MiXCR, giving one entry per CDR3 protein. The repertoire consists of about 530,000 distinct CDR3 sequences, with 13% occurring once and the leading ten covering roughly 13%. This specimen was PBMCs from blood, taken about 40 days after vaccination. The origin of the receptors is a man aged 45 to 65 who received an inactivated influenza vaccine.

V usage is TRBV6-6 and J usage is TRBJ1-5; D is uncertain. CDR3 length equals 12 residues. V lost 4 bases, J lost 5 bases, and 6 bases lay in between. Germline V CDR1 and CDR2: MNHNY, SVGAGI (reference sequence). CDR3 bases: TGTGCCAGCAGTTCACGGGATCAGCCCCAGCATTTT. Residues: CASSSRDQPQHF.

This clonotype was found a few times. J is TRBJ2-7 and V is TRBV12-3 or TRBV12-4; 8 nucleotides align to TRBD2. The CDR3 consists of 14 residues. V shed 6 bases, J shed 2 bases, and the junction held 6 bases outside the gene matches. The CDR3 loop reads CASSRGTSAYEQYF. Here the CDR3 DNA reads TGTGCCAGCAGCCGAGGGACTAGTGCCTACGAGCAGTACTTC.

The rearrangement uses TRBV25-1 and TRBJ2-3; D could derive from TRBD1 or TRBD2 (5 bases each). The germline CDR1 and CDR2 sequences are MGHDK and SYGVNS. The length of the CDR3 is 15 residues. With 5 bases removed from V and 2 bases from J, the gap between germline ends came to 14 bases. The chain's CDR3 is CASSSGPLVTDTQYF. The CDR3 DNA is TGTGCCAGCAGTTCGGGACCACTCGTCACAGATACGCAGTATTTT.

This clonotype occurred a few times. DNA for the CDR3: TGCAGTGCTAGAGCCGGGACTAGCGGGGGAAAATACAATGAGCAGTTCTTC. It translates to CSARAGTSGGKYNEQFF. The gene calls are TRBV20-1 and TRBJ2-1; 14 bases match TRBD2. The CDR3 extends over 17 amino acids. Germline V CDR1 and CDR2: DFQATT, SNEGSKA (reference sequence). J was trimmed by 4 bases and V by 1 base; bases with no gene match: 6.

This clonotype appeared a few times. The chain combines TRBV5-1 with TRBJ2-2, with D possibly TRBD1 on 6 matching bases. CDR1 SGHRS and CDR2 YFSETQ come from the germline V gene. The germline V and J ends were trimmed by 5 bases and 2 bases, with 10 bases remaining between them. CDR3 size: 14 residues. The CDR3 loop is CASRQGGNTGELFF. The CDR3 DNA follows: TGCGCCAGCAGACAGGGTGGAAACACCGGGGAGCTGTTTTTT. The whole variable domain, filled in from reference TRBV5-1 and TRBJ2-2, reads KAGVTQTPRYLIKTRGQQVTLSCSPISGHRSVSWYQQTPGQGLQFLFEYFSETQRNKGNFPGRFSGRQFSNSRSEMNVSTLELGDSALYLCASRQGGNTGELFFGEGSRLTVL.

There are a few counts of this clonotype. The chain links TRBV5-5 to TRBJ2-1; TRBD2 matches at 12 bases. The V and J ends lost 3 bases and 6 bases, in that order; junction bases with no gene match: 10. The CDR3 covers 17 residues. Germline lookup yields CDR1 SGHKS and CDR2 YYEKEE (reference sequence). CDR3 amino acids: CASSSGLAGNIPNEQFF. Here the CDR3 DNA reads TGTGCCAGCAGCTCAGGACTAGCGGGGAACATACCCAATGAGCAGTTCTTC.

This clonotype showed up many times. The V and J genes are TRBV12-3 or TRBV12-4 and TRBJ2-7; tentatively, D is TRBD2 (5 bases). The V end was cut by 4 bases, the J end by 2 bases, with 12 bases between. The CDR3 has 14 residues. The CDR3 spells CASSWRRRAYEQYF. The CDR3 coding sequence is TGTGCCAGCAGTTGGCGGCGGCGGGCCTACGAGCAGTACTTC.